This TCR beta chain derives from a study of cytomegalovirus exposure and HLA in healthy donors. PCR used 60 Vbeta primers and 13 Jbeta primers. The table came from immunoSEQ multiplex PCR; TCRdb's copy has only in-frame clones and leaves some out. The sample includes approximately 110,000 clones, roughly 73% of them seen just once. The source is a man between 60 and 70 years old in good health and CMV-seropositive. Sequencing was carried out using PBMCs.

The CDR3 reads CASSRQLTNEKLFF. The CDR3 nucleotides read TGTGCCAGCAGCCGACAGTTAACTAATGAAAAACTGTTTTTT. The rearrangement links TRBV9 to TRBJ1-4, with D possibly matching TRBD1 (5 bases). The CDR3 totals 14 residues. CDR1 is SGDLS and CDR2 is YYNGEE in the germline V gene. Trimming pared 4 bases from V and 1 base from J, leaving 8 bases between.